This T cell receptor beta chain stems from a study of blood T cell repertoires in COVID-19. Assay: immunoSEQ multiplex PCR; the TCRdb copy retains only in-frame clones and omits some. The sample records roughly 20,000 clones, about 85% being singletons. V lost 1 base, J lost 9 bases, and 9 bases lay in between. The CDR3 has 12 residues. The origin of this receptor is a human donor with active COVID-19. The donor label of this sample is uncertain. The V call is TRBV12-3 or TRBV12-4, the J call TRBJ1-2; D is unclear. The sequenced material came from peripheral blood. The CDR3 nucleotides read TGTGCCAGCAGTTTAGATAGGAGTAGCTACACCTTC. It translates to CASSLDRSSYTF.